A selection of T cell receptor beta chains follows, all from one sample in a study of shared T cell receptors in the human thymus. The method was immunoSEQ multiplex PCR; TCRdb's version includes in-frame clones alone and lacks a portion of them. This sample has about 710,000 clones, with around 87% found just once. Another study also made use of these data, one on human thymus T cells.

The material sequenced was thymocytes. These receptor sequences come from a boy under two years old with a congenital heart defect. The CDR3 runs from the conserved cysteine through the conserved F or W. The order of the fields is clone size, J gene, V gene, D gene, CDR3 protein, CDR3 DNA. The D gene is left open where the match is weak. Clone size appears in some rows only: once, few, many, or a class for an expanded clone.

size: few
J: TRBJ2-6
V: TRBV7-6
D: TRBD1
CDR3: CASSLAKGQGNPAGANVLTF
DNA: TGTGCCAGCAGCTTAGCGAAGGGACAGGGGAATCCTGCTGGGGCCAACGTCCTGACTTTC

size: -
J: TRBJ1-2
V: TRBV7-9
D: -
CDR3: CASTKGGDDGYTF
DNA: TGTGCCAGCACCAAGGGAGGGGACGATGGCTACACCTTC

size: -
J: TRBJ2-4
V: TRBV28
D: TRBD2
CDR3: CASRRGGEKRAKNIQYF
DNA: TGTGCCAGCAGGCGCGGGGGGGAGAAAAGAGCCAAAAACATTCAGTACTTC

size: -
J: TRBJ2-2
V: TRBV15
D: TRBD2
CDR3: CATSNSELAGYTGELFF
DNA: TGTGCCACCAGCAATTCTGAACTAGCGGGATACACCGGGGAGCTGTTTTTT

size: -
J: TRBJ2-7
V: TRBV4-2
D: TRBD2
CDR3: CASSQTRLAGGKMNYEQYF
DNA: TGTGCCAGCAGCCAAACCAGGCTAGCGGGGGGGAAAATGAACTACGAGCAGTACTTC

size: -
J: TRBJ1-1
V: TRBV4-3
D: -
CDR3: CASSQEASGPSFF
DNA: TGCGCCAGCAGCCAAGAAGCCAGCGGACCCTCTTTCTTT

size: -
J: TRBJ1-4
V: TRBV10-3
D: -
CDR3: CAISEGRGVKLFF
DNA: TGTGCCATCAGTGAGGGCAGGGGAGTAAAACTGTTTTTT

size: -
J: TRBJ2-1
V: TRBV7-7
D: TRBD2
CDR3: CASSLAPSGTYPFSSYNEQFF
DNA: TGTGCCAGCAGCTTAGCCCCTAGCGGGACGTACCCCTTTAGCTCCTACAATGAGCAGTTCTTC

size: -
J: TRBJ2-5
V: TRBV7-8
D: TRBD1
CDR3: CASSLAWTGNETQYF
DNA: TGTGCCAGCAGCTTAGCCTGGACAGGGAACGAGACCCAGTACTTC

size: -
J: TRBJ2-2
V: TRBV15
D: TRBD2
CDR3: CATSRIGLAGGTNTGELFF
DNA: TGTGCCACCAGCAGAATAGGACTAGCGGGAGGGACGAACACCGGGGAGCTGTTTTTT

size: -
J: TRBJ2-1
V: TRBV5-1
D: -
CDR3: CASSSTSGEQFF
DNA: TGCGCCAGCAGCTCGACTAGTGGTGAGCAGTTCTTC